The 15 T cell receptor beta chains reported below all come from one sample, sequenced in a study of cytomegalovirus exposure and HLA in healthy donors. Here immunoSEQ multiplex PCR was the method, and the copy in TCRdb shows in-frame clones only, minus some. This sample yields around 61,000 clones, of which about 92% are seen a single time; about 5.4% belongs to the top ten. The sequenced sample was PBMCs. All receptors come from a man aged 18 to 35 in good health and CMV-seropositive.

This clone was seen just once. The chain joins TRBV28 to TRBJ2-5, with 7 nucleotides matching TRBD2. The CDR3 has 17 amino acids. Trimming took 3 bases from V and 5 from J; bases not matched to a gene: 15. The germline V gene has CDR1 MDHEN and CDR2 SYDVKM. The CDR3 reads CASSFFIWGRAWETQYF. The CDR3 nucleotides read TGTGCCAGCAGTTTTTTTATTTGGGGGAGGGCTTGGGAGACCCAGTACTTC.

This sequence joins TRBV28 and TRBJ2-7, with TRBD1 identical over 12 bases. The CDR3 totals 15 residues. Germline V gene data show CDR1 as MDHEN and CDR2 as SYDVKM. V lost 3 bases to trimming and J lost 4 bases; unmatched junction nucleotides: 4. The CDR3 nucleotides read TGTGCCAGCAGTTTTACGGGACAGGGGGCTTACGAGCAGTACTTC. The encoded protein is CASSFTGQGAYEQYF. The full variable domain, rest sourced from reference TRBV28 and TRBJ2-7, is DVKVTQSSRYLVKRTGEKVFLECVQDMDHENMFWYRQDPGLGLRLIYFSYDVKMKEKGDIPEGYSVSREKKERFSLILESASTNQTSMYLCASSFTGQGAYEQYFGPGTRLTVT.

This chain uses TRBV28 with TRBJ2-6; D ambiguous. Germline V CDR1 and CDR2: MDHEN, SYDVKM. The CDR3 is made up of 16 amino acids. V lost 10 bases and J lost 0, with 16 bases in between. CDR3 amino acids: CAILDTPSSGANVLTF. For the CDR3, the DNA is TGTGCCATCTTAGACACTCCCTCCTCTGGGGCCAACGTCCTGACTTTC.

The chain uses TRBV7-2 and TRBJ1-2; D is uncertain. The V gene's germline CDR1 is SGHTA and CDR2 FQGNSA. The CDR3 has 12 amino acids. Trimming pared 5 bases from V and 11 bases from J, leaving 15 bases between. The CDR3 DNA follows: TGTGCCAGCAGCCGACTAGGAAGGGATTACACCTTC. It translates to CASSRLGRDYTF. The full variable domain, in which reference TRBV7-2 and TRBJ1-2 provide the parts outside the CDR3, is GAGVSQSPSNKVTEKGKDVELRCDPISGHTALYWYRQSLGQGLEFLIYFQGNSAPDKSGLPSDRFSAERTGGSVSTLTIQRTQQEDSAVYLCASSRLGRDYTFGSGTRLTVV.

CDR3 coding DNA: TGTGCCAGCAGTTTATTGGCCCCCAGTGCCCAGTACTTC. This gives the protein CASSLLAPSAQYF. This chain joins TRBV28 and TRBJ2-5; D is undetermined. This CDR3 spans 13 amino acids. V was trimmed by 1 base and J by 9 bases, leaving 12 bases between them. Germline V gives CDR1 MDHEN, CDR2 SYDVKM.

V and J are TRBV14 and TRBJ2-3, with 13 bases aligning to TRBD2. This CDR3 has 16 amino acids. The J segment lost 3 bases and the V segment lost 0 bases, leaving 0 bases of the junction unmatched. CDR1 is SGHDN and CDR2 is FVKESK in the germline V gene. CDR3 sequence (DNA): TGTGCCAGCAGCCAAGAGACTAGCGGGAGGACAGATACGCAGTATTTT. This gives the protein CASSQETSGRTDTQYF.

The gene calls are TRBV5-4 and TRBJ2-5, with 11 bases identical to TRBD2. The trim removed 3 bases at V and 4 bases at J, leaving 8 bases unmatched. The length of the CDR3 is 16 residues. Germline V lookup: CDR1 SGHNT, CDR2 YYREEE (reference sequence). CDR3 sequence: CASSSRLAGFGETQYF. CDR3 bases: TGTGCCAGCAGCTCCCGACTAGCGGGATTCGGAGAGACCCAGTACTTC.

This clone has more than one count but fewer than ten. This chain uses TRBV6-4 with TRBJ2-6, with D unclear. Germline CDR1 reads MRHNA; CDR2 reads SNTAGT. CDR3 length: 15 amino acids. V lost 2 bases and J lost 0, with 5 bases in between. CDR3: CASSDRHSGANVLTF. The CDR3 region has the DNA TGTGCCAGCAGTGACCGACACTCTGGGGCCAACGTCCTGACTTTC.

On this clone itself: The sample has other DNA sequences that encode this CDR3 too. The genes are TRBV20-1 and TRBJ1-1; 7 bases align to TRBD1. V was clipped by 6 bases and J by 13 bases; unmatched bases: 11. Germline V gene sequence: CDR1 DFQATT, CDR2 SNEGSKA (reference sequence). CDR3 length: 11 residues. The CDR3 nucleotides are TGCAGTGCCCACCGCTCGGGACAGCATTTCTTT. It yields the protein CSAHRSGQHFF.

The CDR3 protein is CASSAGQGSYEQYF. The CDR3 nucleotides are TGCGCCAGCAGCGCAGGACAGGGGAGCTACGAGCAGTACTTC. The chain carries TRBV5-1 and TRBJ2-7; TRBD1 aligns across 9 bases. Trimming cost V 4 bases and J 3 bases; bases outside gene matches: 5. This CDR3 is built from 14 residues. Per germline, CDR1 SGHRS and CDR2 YFSETQ. The variable domain in full, with the rest retrieved from reference TRBV5-1 and TRBJ2-7, is KAGVTQTPRYLIKTRGQQVTLSCSPISGHRSVSWYQQTPGQGLQFLFEYFSETQRNKGNFPGRFSGRQFSNSRSEMNVSTLELGDSALYLCASSAGQGSYEQYFGPGTRLTVT.

The genes are TRBV14 and TRBJ2-5; TRBD2 might be the D (6 bases). This CDR3 has 16 residues. V lost 0 bases to trimming and J lost 5 bases, with 16 bases between them. Germline CDR1 is SGHDN and CDR2 is FVKESK. In nucleotides, the CDR3 is TGTGCCAGCAGCCAAGATATACGTGCGGGGACCGAGACCCAGTACTTC. This codes for CASSQDIRAGTETQYF.

The chain joins TRBV5-1 to TRBJ2-6; weak D call: TRBD2 (5 bases). The germline V gene has CDR1 SGHRS and CDR2 YFSETQ. The CDR3 contains 15 residues. Between the trimmed V and J ends, which lost 4 bases and 0 bases, there was a span of 8 bases. CDR3 residues: CASSPGSSGANVLTF. CDR3 sequence (DNA): TGCGCCAGCAGCCCGGGGAGCTCTGGGGCCAACGTCCTGACTTTC.

V usage is TRBV6-5 and J usage is TRBJ2-7; 9 bases fit TRBD1. The germline gives CDR1 MNHEY, CDR2 SVGAGI. The V gene end was trimmed by 8 bases and the J gene end by 4 bases; junction bases not matched to a gene: 12. The CDR3 totals 15 residues. The CDR3 sequence is CASRSIPGQGYEQYF. The CDR3 region has the DNA TGTGCCAGCCGCTCCATACCGGGACAGGGATACGAGCAGTACTTC.

This chain uses TRBV5-5 with TRBJ2-1; 7 positions agree with TRBD1. This CDR3 has 15 amino acids. The J segment lost 2 bases and the V segment lost 4 bases, leaving 6 bases of the junction unmatched. CDR1 and CDR2 (germline): SGHKS, YYEKEE (reference sequence). The chain's CDR3 is CASSLDRSPYNEQFF. The CDR3 DNA follows: TGTGCCAGCAGCCTGGACAGGTCCCCCTACAATGAGCAGTTCTTC.

The chain uses TRBV28 and TRBJ1-2, with 7 bases aligning to TRBD1. This CDR3 is 14 amino acids long. Germline assignment: CDR1 MDHEN and CDR2 SYDVKM. The V and J ends lost 5 bases and 8 bases, in that order; junction bases with no gene match: 11. In DNA form, the CDR3 reads TGTGCCAGCAGTGCGGTTTTAGACAGGGTCGGCTACACCTTC. This translates into CASSAVLDRVGYTF.